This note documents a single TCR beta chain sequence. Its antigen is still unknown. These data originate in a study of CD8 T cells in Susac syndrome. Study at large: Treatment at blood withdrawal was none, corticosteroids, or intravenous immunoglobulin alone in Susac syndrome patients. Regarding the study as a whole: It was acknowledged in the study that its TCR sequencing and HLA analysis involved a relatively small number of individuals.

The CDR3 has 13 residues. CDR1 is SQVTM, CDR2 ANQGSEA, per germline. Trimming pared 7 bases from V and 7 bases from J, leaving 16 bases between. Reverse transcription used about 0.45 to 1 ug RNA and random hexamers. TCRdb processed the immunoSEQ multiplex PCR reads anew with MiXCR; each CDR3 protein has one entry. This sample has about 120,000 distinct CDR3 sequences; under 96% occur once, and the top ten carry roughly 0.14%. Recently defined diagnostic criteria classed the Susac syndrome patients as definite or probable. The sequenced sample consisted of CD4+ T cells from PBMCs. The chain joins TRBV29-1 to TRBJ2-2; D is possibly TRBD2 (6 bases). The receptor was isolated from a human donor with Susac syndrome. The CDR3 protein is CSGGDPRVGELFF. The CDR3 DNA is TGCAGCGGGGGGGACCCGAGGGTCGGGGAGCTGTTTTTT.